This T cell receptor (beta chain) was documented in a study of monozygotic twins with inflammatory bowel disease. General study points: IBD patients carried less diverse TCRbeta repertoires (inverse Simpson) than healthy co-twins. Healthy twins showed more clonotype sharing with others than IBD patients, especially patients with disease activity. Between concordant and discordant twins, repertoire similarity failed to differ, a result that limited power may explain.

TCRdb reworked the 5' RACE reads into one entry per CDR3 protein, no DNA. The specimen's table records approximately 400,000 distinct CDR3 sequences. This CDR3 is built from 14 residues. Per the germline V gene, CDR1 is MNHEY and CDR2 is SMNVEV (reference sequence). Turning to this clonotype: Antigen unknown.

The gene calls are TRBV27 and TRBJ2-3; absent DNA, TCRdb's TRBD2 call cannot be checked. This sequence was found in a human donor with ulcerative colitis or Crohn's disease, or a healthy co-twin of an affected twin (not recorded which). Sequenced: blood. This CDR3 is CASSSSPLADTQYF.